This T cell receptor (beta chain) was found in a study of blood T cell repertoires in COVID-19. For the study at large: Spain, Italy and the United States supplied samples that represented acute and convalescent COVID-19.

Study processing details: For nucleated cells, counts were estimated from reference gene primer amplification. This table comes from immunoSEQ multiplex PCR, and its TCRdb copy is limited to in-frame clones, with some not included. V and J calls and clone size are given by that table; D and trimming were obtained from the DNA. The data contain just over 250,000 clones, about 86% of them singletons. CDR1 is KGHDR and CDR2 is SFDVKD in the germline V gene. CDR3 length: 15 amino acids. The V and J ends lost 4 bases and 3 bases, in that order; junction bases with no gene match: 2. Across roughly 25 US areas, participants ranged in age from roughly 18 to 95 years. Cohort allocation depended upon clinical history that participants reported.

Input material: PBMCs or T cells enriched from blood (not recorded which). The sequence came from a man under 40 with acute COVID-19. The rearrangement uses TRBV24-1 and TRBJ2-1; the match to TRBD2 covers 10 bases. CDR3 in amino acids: CATSERLAGYNEQFF. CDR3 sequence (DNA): TGTGCCACCAGTGAGAGACTAGCGGGCTACAATGAGCAGTTCTTC.